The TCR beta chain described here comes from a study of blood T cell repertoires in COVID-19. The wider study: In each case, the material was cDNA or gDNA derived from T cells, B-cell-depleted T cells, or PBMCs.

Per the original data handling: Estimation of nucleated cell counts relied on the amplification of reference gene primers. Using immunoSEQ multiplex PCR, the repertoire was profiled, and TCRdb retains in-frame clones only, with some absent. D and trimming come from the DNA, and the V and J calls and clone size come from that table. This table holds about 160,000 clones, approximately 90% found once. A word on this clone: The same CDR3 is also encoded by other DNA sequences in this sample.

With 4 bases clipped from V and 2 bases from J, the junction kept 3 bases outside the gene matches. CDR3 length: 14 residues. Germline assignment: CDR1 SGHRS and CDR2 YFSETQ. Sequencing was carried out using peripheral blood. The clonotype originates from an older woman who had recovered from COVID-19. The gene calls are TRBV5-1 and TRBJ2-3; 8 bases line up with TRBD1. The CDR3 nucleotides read TGCGCCAGCAGCCTGACAGGGGACACAGATACGCAGTATTTT. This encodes CASSLTGDTDTQYF.